This is a list of T cell receptor beta chains from one sample in a study of CD8+ T cells in alopecia areata. The repertoire was sequenced with immunoSEQ multiplex PCR; TCRdb's copy has only in-frame clones and lacks some. In the table there are roughly 170,000 clones, roughly 62% of which are singletons. The starting material was CD8+ T cells sorted from blood, obtained at week 24, from a patient treated with tofacitinib. These receptors all stem from a human donor with alopecia areata. CDR3s include the opening cysteine and the closing phenylalanine or tryptophan.

TRBV2	TRBJ2-5	CASSGLRAPQETQYF
TRBV14	TRBJ1-4	CASSQGGDEKLFF
TRBV19	TRBJ1-1	CASSIWLRAGIAEAFF
TRBV4-1	TRBJ2-7	CASSQDLGQYYEQYF
TRBV2	TRBJ2-3	CASSEEWIFGTDTQYF
TRBV12-1	TRBJ2-4	CASSHRVRAPIQYF
TRBV5-1	TRBJ2-5	CASSLGGQSQETQYF
TRBV6-5	TRBJ2-7	CASSAGRGGTYEQYF
TRBV27	TRBJ2-1	CASYGDYNEQFF
TRBV2	TRBJ2-1	CASRTTSANEQFF
TRBV12-5	TRBJ1-5	CASGSWDIAPITSNQPQHF
TRBV7-9	TRBJ1-2	CASSPKTGTYGYTF
TRBV27	TRBJ1-3	CASSLSYSRSGNTIYF
TRBV7-9	TRBJ2-7	CASSYRARASDEQYF
TRBV19	TRBJ2-2	CASSEGDSNTGELFF
TRBV29-1	TRBJ2-7	CSVRDSSYEQYF
TRBV7-9	TRBJ2-2	CASSYMISNRGRNTGELFF
TRBV19	TRBJ1-5	CASKMGNQPQHF
TRBV29-1	TRBJ2-4	CSVVTETVQYF
TRBV7-9	TRBJ2-7	CASRGRNSYEQYF
TRBV29-1	TRBJ2-7	CSVEGTGASSYEQYF
TRBV27	TRBJ1-2	CASSPFYGANYGYTF
TRBV30	TRBJ2-7	CAWSKHDYEQYF
TRBV5-1	TRBJ2-1	CASSSSGAGNEQFF
TRBV2	TRBJ1-6	CASSTGTVNSPLHF
TRBV7-9	TRBJ2-5	CASGTGGRRGETQYF
TRBV27	TRBJ2-1	CASSLWGDEQFF
TRBV5-6	TRBJ2-3	CASSRKRSTDTQYF
TRBV13	TRBJ1-2	CASSPRTRIRGEDGYTF
TRBV13	TRBJ2-7	CASSSSHEQYF
TRBV7-9	TRBJ2-5	CASSLVIQETQYF
TRBV7-2	TRBJ2-2	CASSWYGGGTGELFF
TRBV27	TRBJ1-1	CASSSSRPRNTEAFF
TRBV5-4	TRBJ2-7	CASSLSVNPYEQYF
TRBV5-1	TRBJ1-1	CASYYQGGTEAFF
TRBV14	TRBJ1-1	CASSHRAPRNTEAFF
TRBV12-5	TRBJ2-1	CASGLLAYEQFF
TRBV4-1	TRBJ1-5	CASSQEAGLGNQPQHF
TRBV30	TRBJ1-1	CAWWGNTEAFF
TRBV5-6	TRBJ1-2	CASSLGQSTYGYTF
TRBV6-1	TRBJ1-5	CASSESPGRGQPQHF
TRBV10-3	TRBJ2-7	CAIGAEQYF
TRBV5-4	TRBJ2-5	CASSPRRHQETQYF
TRBV5-1	TRBJ1-2	CASSLTGGFDYGYTF
TRBV15	TRBJ2-3	CATSREGTGDLTDTQYF
TRBV5-1	TRBJ2-3	CASQIGVGDTQYF
TRBV21-1	TRBJ1-6	CASSKEGQLNSPLHF
TRBV15	TRBJ2-5	CATGFPGIQETQYF
TRBV5-6	TRBJ1-6	CASSVEVRLNYNSPLHF
TRBV5-4	TRBJ2-3	CASSPDGGPTDTQYF
TRBV30	TRBJ2-7	CACTLSPYEQYF
TRBV29-1	TRBJ2-7	CSVLTGNPYEQYF
TRBV14	TRBJ1-1	CASSRRGVNTEAFF
TRBV29-1	TRBJ2-7	CSVGDRDWSYEQYF
TRBV11-2	TRBJ1-1	CASSLGGRLNTEAFF
TRBV9	TRBJ2-2	CASQLGQGPTGELFF
TRBV30	TRBJ1-5	CAWSGEHRGQPQHF
TRBV14	TRBJ1-2	CASRQTGMYYGYTF
TRBV4-1	TRBJ1-2	CASSQGQGYGYTF